Reported below is one TCR beta chain. The antigen it binds to is not known. The CDR3 starts with the cysteine, ends with the phenylalanine, and has 15 residues. No DNA is recorded. According to the germline V gene, CDR1 reads SGHTA and CDR2 reads FQGTGA. This record comes from a study of monozygotic twins with inflammatory bowel disease (dated by TCRdb to about 2019). Looking at the study overall: A total of about 28 monozygotic twin pairs were included in the full study, comprising nine German pairs (four IBD-concordant, five IBD-discordant) and 19 IBD-discordant Danish pairs. The search for disease-associated traits relied mainly on comparing IBD patients with their genetically identical healthy co-twins within discordant pairs. Each individual had, on average, about 151 000 unique TCRalpha sequences and 181 000 unique TCRbeta sequences available for analysis.

Study-level results and caveats: Distinction between different T cell subtypes could not be achieved in the analysis. Compared with healthy twins, IBD patients shared fewer clonotypes with other individuals, and the difference was most pronounced in patients with signs of disease activity. The results gave no support for a single strong signal or clonotype linked to IBD. Repertoire similarity did not differ between concordant and discordant twins, which could be due to limited statistical power. Measured by the inverse Simpson index, TCRbeta repertoire diversity was lower in IBD patients than in their healthy co-twins. Differing immunosuppressive treatments among patients may have added background noise and inter-individual variability to the repertoires.

The library was made by 5' RACE. For each TCR library, around 3,500 ng of total RNA was used. For each sample, cDNA synthesis with SMARTScribe reverse transcriptase was split into eight separate reactions. During cDNA synthesis, template switching introduced unique molecular identifiers that contained a 6-nucleotide sample barcode. TCRalpha and TCRbeta cDNA was amplified by two nested PCRs of roughly 16 and 10 cycles, with bead purification after each PCR. Before amplification, the cDNA was both treated with uracil DNA-glycosylase and purified with the QIAquick PCR purification kit. The second PCR added Illumina TruSeq-compatible adapters along with sample-specific barcodes. Library quality and concentration were checked on TapeStation and Qubit, and libraries were pooled at around 5 ng each. Sequencing of the pooled libraries was done on an Illumina HiSeq2500 single-index Rapid Run using custom sequencing primers and 2 x 100 bp reads. In the authors' own workflow: UMI-based consensus assembly with MiGEC version 1.2.6 was used to correct PCR and sequencing errors. V(D)J alignment, clonotype assembly and CDR3 extraction were performed with MiXCR version 2.1.1. To normalise gene usage, clonotype sharing and MAIT/NKT TCR abundance, the analysis used the top 1000, 10 000 and 20 000 clonotypes per sample. Diversity was computed as the inverse Simpson index with the vegan R package after downsampling to 27 000 UMIs. Paired Mann-Whitney U tests were applied to discordant twin pairs, and Benjamini-Hochberg correction was used for multiple testing. After reprocessing by TCRdb, each CDR3 protein sequence is one entry, and no DNA is given. These V and J calls are TCRdb output, not the study's own analysis. The table kept for this sample lists 110,000 to 150,000 distinct CDR3 sequences. The ten top clones hold 1.2% of the sample.

From each donor, an approximately 2.5 ml peripheral blood sample was collected into PAXgene tubes and kept at -80 degrees C. Without T cell sorting, total RNA was isolated from whole blood using the PAXgene blood miRNA kit on an automated QIAcube. Peripheral blood from monozygotic twin pairs who were concordant or discordant for inflammatory bowel disease underwent deep TCRalpha and TCRbeta repertoire profiling using unique molecular barcoding. Smoking habits were recorded for all twin pairs, and individuals were classified as current, former or never smokers. The rearrangement joined TRBV7-3 to TRBJ2-1; TCRdb calls TRBD1, which cannot be checked without DNA. The origin of this receptor is a human donor with ulcerative colitis or Crohn's disease, or a healthy co-twin of an affected twin (not recorded which). Material for sequencing was blood. The CDR3 sequence is CASSSGTGPDNEQFF.